A single sample gave rise to the 5 T cell receptor beta chains below, sequenced in a study of T cells in Graves' hyperthyroidism and ophthalmopathy. RNA transcripts provided the source from which TCR beta CDR3 regions were amplified. A set of HTBI primers served as the primers for a first-round RT-PCR of the TCR CDR3. MiXCR, applied by TCRdb to the multiplex PCR reads, yields one record per CDR3 protein. The repertoire holds roughly 750,000 distinct CDR3 sequences, with 16% as singletons. The sample taken for sequencing was blood. These receptors came from a man between 18 and 29 years old with Graves' hyperthyroidism.

This clonotype was found many times. The chain has TRBV6-2 or TRBV6-3 and TRBJ2-7, with TRBD1 matching over 8 bases. Germline V lookup: CDR1 MNHEY, CDR2 SVGEGT. The V gene end was trimmed by 2 bases and the J gene end by 6 bases; junction bases not matched to a gene: 6. The CDR3 length is 14 residues. CDR3 protein: CASSYIQGASEQYF. The CDR3 DNA follows: TGTGCCAGCAGTTACATCCAGGGGGCTAGCGAGCAGTACTTC.

The chain employs TRBV4-1 and TRBJ2-5; 7 bases match TRBD1. After removal of 5 bases from V and 1 base from J, the junction contained 7 bases not matched to a gene. The CDR3 has 15 residues. The germline V gene has CDR1 MGHRA and CDR2 YSYEKL. The CDR3 DNA is TGCGCCAGCAGCTCCTCCACAGGGGTCCAAGAGACCCAGTACTTC. This encodes CASSSSTGVQETQYF.

The rearrangement uses TRBV3-1 and TRBJ2-7; TRBD2 is a possible D gene (6 bases). Germline V gives CDR1 LGHDT, CDR2 YNNKEL (reference sequence). V was clipped by 4 bases and J by 6 bases, with 31 bases between them. The CDR3 contains 19 residues. The CDR3 DNA follows: TGTGCCAGCAGCCTGCCGGGGGAGTGGGGGAAGCTTAGCTCTGGCGAGCAGTACTTC. It codes for CASSLPGEWGKLSSGEQYF.

The sample holds many counts of this clonotype. The rearrangement links TRBV12-3 or TRBV12-4 to TRBJ2-3; no reliable D call. Trimming shortened V by 6 bases and J by 7 bases, and 14 bases separated the two germline ends. The CDR3 loop spans 13 amino acids. Written as DNA, the CDR3 is TGTGCCAGCAGATACCTTCAAGCTCATACGCAGTATTTT. It translates to CASRYLQAHTQYF.

The chain carries TRBV27 and TRBJ2-1; 10 bases are a match to TRBD2. CDR3 size: 19 residues. V lost 6 bases, J lost 4 bases, and 18 bases stayed unmatched. Germline V gives CDR1 MNHEY, CDR2 SMNVEV (reference sequence). The CDR3 nucleotides are TGTGCCAGCAGGCCGTCTTTGTGGGCCGGGACTAGCGTTTACAATGAGCAGTTCTTC. As protein: CASRPSLWAGTSVYNEQFF.